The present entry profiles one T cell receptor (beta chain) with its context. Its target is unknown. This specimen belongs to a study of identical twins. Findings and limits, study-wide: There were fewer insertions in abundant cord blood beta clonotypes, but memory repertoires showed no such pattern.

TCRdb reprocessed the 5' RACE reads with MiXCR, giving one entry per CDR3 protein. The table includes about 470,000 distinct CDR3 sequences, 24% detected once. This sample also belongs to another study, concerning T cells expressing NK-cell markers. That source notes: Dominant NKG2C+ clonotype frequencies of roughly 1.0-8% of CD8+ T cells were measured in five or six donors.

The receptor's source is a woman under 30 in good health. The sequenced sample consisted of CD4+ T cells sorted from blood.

CDR3 protein: CSVSSGQGYGYTF. In DNA form, the CDR3 reads TGCAGCGTGTCCTCGGGACAGGGGTATGGCTACACCTTC. The chain has TRBV29-1 and TRBJ1-2; 10 bases agree with TRBD1. V lost 6 bases and J lost 5; bases outside the gene matches: 6. The CDR3 totals 13 residues. The V gene's germline CDR1 is SQVTM and CDR2 ANQGSEA.